The rows below give T cell receptor beta chains drawn from one sample of a study of blood T cell repertoires in COVID-19. Sequenced by immunoSEQ multiplex PCR; TCRdb stores in-frame clones only, minus some. The sample includes 110,000 to 150,000 clones, approximately 79% of them seen just once. Sequencing was performed on peripheral blood. The receptor source for this set is a man over 45 with active or convalescent COVID-19. Each CDR3 is given with its conserved first and last residue. D genes are given only for firm matches. The size of a clone is reported for some rows only, either as once, few or many, or as a class for expanded clones.

size,D,V,length,J,CDR3,DNA
.,.,TRBV27,13,TRBJ2-7,CASTGQYSYEQYF,TGTGCCAGCACCGGACAGTACTCCTACGAGCAGTACTTC
.,.,TRBV27,14,TRBJ2-7,CASSLSSGVYEQYF,TGTGCCAGCAGTTTATCGTCAGGGGTTTACGAGCAGTACTTC
.,.,TRBV3-1/TRBV3-2,15,TRBJ1-2,CASSHPREGPYGYTF,TGTGCCAGCAGCCACCCCCGGGAGGGGCCCTATGGCTACACCTTC
.,TRBD1,TRBV25-1,14,TRBJ2-7,CASSRTGPAYEQYF,TGTGCCAGCAGTCGGACAGGGCCCGCCTACGAGCAGTACTTC
once,TRBD1,TRBV10-3,21,TRBJ1-4,CAISESRDRGMYGSTNEKLFF,TGTGCCATCAGTGAGTCGCGTGACAGGGGAATGTATGGGTCAACTAATGAAAAACTGTTTTTT
.,TRBD1,TRBV27,9,TRBJ1-1,CATDREAFF,TGTGCGACGGACAGGGAAGCTTTCTTT
.,.,TRBV24-1,15,TRBJ2-1,CATSDSVARDNEQFF,TGTGCCACCAGTGATTCCGTAGCGCGGGACAATGAGCAGTTCTTC
.,TRBD2,TRBV7-2,14,TRBJ2-7,CASSPERESYEQYF,TGTGCCAGCAGCCCTGAGCGGGAGTCCTACGAGCAGTACTTC
.,.,TRBV4-2,17,TRBJ1-5,CASSQVISGLGNQPQHF,TGTGCCAGCAGCCAAGTAATTTCAGGGTTGGGAAATCAGCCCCAGCATTTT
few,TRBD2,TRBV19,13,TRBJ2-1,CASSNLAGGPLFF,TGTGCCAGTAGTAATCTAGCGGGAGGGCCCCTGTTCTTC
.,TRBD1,TRBV6-5,15,TRBJ1-1,CASSFTDRGGTEAFF,TGTGCCAGCAGTTTCACGGACAGGGGAGGGACTGAAGCTTTCTTT
.,TRBD2,TRBV6-1,15,TRBJ2-5,CASSEPGLAQETQYF,TGTGCCAGCAGTGAGCCGGGACTAGCGCAAGAGACCCAGTACTTC
.,.,TRBV5-4,18,TRBJ1-1,CASSLGWTHFSGNTEAFF,TGTGCCAGCAGCTTGGGGTGGACTCATTTTAGCGGAAACACTGAAGCTTTCTTT
.,TRBD1,TRBV11-1,15,TRBJ1-3,CASSLETGIGNTIYF,TGTGCCAGCAGCTTGGAGACAGGGATCGGAAACACCATATATTTT
.,.,TRBV6-5,13,TRBJ2-7,CASRVTEFYEQYF,TGTGCCAGCAGGGTAACAGAGTTCTACGAGCAGTACTTC
.,.,TRBV29-1,14,TRBJ1-4,CSVEDPINGEKLFF,TGCAGCGTTGAAGACCCCATTAACGGTGAAAAACTGTTTTTT
.,TRBD2,TRBV5-1,15,TRBJ2-2,CASSLLAGGTGELFF,TGCGCCAGCAGCTTGTTAGCGGGAGGTACCGGGGAGCTGTTTTTT
.,TRBD1,TRBV27,13,TRBJ2-7,CASSLPNGQAAYF,TGTGCCAGCAGTTTACCCAACGGACAGGCCGCGTACTTC
.,.,TRBV4-2,13,TRBJ2-7,CASSQVRTENSFF,TGTGCCAGCAGCCAAGTGAGGACAGAGAACTCTTTCTTC
few,TRBD1,TRBV5-8,13,TRBJ1-2,CASTPTGIYGYTF,TGTGCCAGCACTCCGACAGGGATCTATGGCTACACCTTC
.,.,TRBV29-1,14,TRBJ1-6,CSVDPGAPNSPLHF,TGCAGCGTCGACCCAGGGGCTCCAAATTCACCCCTCCACTTT
.,TRBD2,TRBV10-3,18,TRBJ2-5,CAISEFGLAGGGHETQYF,TGTGCCATCAGTGAGTTCGGACTAGCGGGAGGCGGGCATGAGACCCAGTACTTC
.,TRBD2,TRBV7-8,16,TRBJ2-3,CASSSTSATSTDTQYF,TGTGCCAGCAGCTCGACTAGCGCCACTTCCACAGATACGCAGTATTTT
.,TRBD2,TRBV18,15,TRBJ2-1,CASSPRGLALDEQFF,TGTGCCAGCTCACCCCGGGGACTAGCGTTGGATGAGCAGTTCTTC
.,TRBD2,TRBV7-6,17,TRBJ2-3,CASSQIIAGGSTDTQYF,TGTGCCAGCAGCCAGATCATAGCGGGAGGGTCCACAGATACGCAGTATTTT
.,.,TRBV19,13,TRBJ1-5,CASSSQGNQPQHF,TGTGCCAGTAGTTCCCAGGGGAACCAGCCCCAGCATTTT
.,.,TRBV5-1,15,TRBJ2-2,CASSLAGAGTGELFF,TGCGCCAGCAGCTTGGCCGGGGCAGGGACAGGGGAGCTGTTTTTT
.,.,TRBV24-1,13,TRBJ1-2,CATSDFTVPGYTF,TGTGCCACCAGTGATTTTACAGTCCCGGGCTACACCTTC